These 9 T cell receptor beta chains were sequenced from one sample in a study of T cells after yellow fever vaccination. TCRdb reanalysed the 5' RACE reads using MiXCR and keeps one entry per CDR3 protein. The data hold nearly 300,000 distinct CDR3 sequences, with approximately 8% observed a single time. This specimen consisted of CD4+ T cells sorted from PBMCs, obtained 5 days after the yellow fever booster vaccination. All receptors derive from a man between 18 and 35 years old who received the YFV17D yellow fever vaccine.

J is TRBJ1-3 and V is TRBV6-6; D remains ambiguous. V shed 0 bases and J shed 1 base, with 16 bases lying between them. The CDR3 runs 18 residues. In germline, CDR1 is MNHNY, CDR2 SVGAGI (reference sequence). The CDR3 region has the DNA TGTGCCAGCAGTTACTCCGGGAGGCTTCAAGGGTCTGGAAACACCATATATTTT. Amino acids: CASSYSGRLQGSGNTIYF.

This clonotype was seen a handful of times. V is TRBV7-2 and J is TRBJ2-2; 7 bases line up with TRBD2. Germline CDR1 is SGHTA and CDR2 is FQGNSA. The trim removed 2 bases at V and 7 bases at J, leaving 4 bases unmatched. This CDR3 has 14 amino acids. CDR3 nucleotides: TGTGCCAGCAGCTTAATCTGGGGGGGCGGGGAGCTGTTTTTT. It codes for CASSLIWGGGELFF.

This clonotype has a handful of counts. The chain combines TRBV5-1 with TRBJ2-2, with 10 bases fitting TRBD2. V shed 1 base and J 0 bases; nucleotides not matched to a gene: 6. Germline V gene data show CDR1 as SGHRS and CDR2 as YFSETQ. The CDR3 is made up of 18 amino acids. CDR3 bases: TGCGCCAGCAGCTTGTACCCTAGCGGGGGCGCGAACACCGGGGAGCTGTTTTTT. Protein sequence: CASSLYPSGGANTGELFF.

This chain joins TRBV11-1 and TRBJ2-6; the D gene is possibly TRBD2 (6 bases). V was shortened by 2 bases and J by 1 base, with 15 bases between the two germline ends. Germline loops: CDR1 SGHAT, CDR2 FQDESV (reference sequence). CDR3 length: 18 amino acids. CDR3 nucleotide sequence: TGTGCCAGCAGCTTATTCGGTAGCGGAAGTTCTGGGGCCAACGTCCTGACTTTC. Its translation is CASSLFGSGSSGANVLTF.

This clonotype was observed a handful of times. The chain combines TRBV6-1 with TRBJ1-6, with D uncertain. Per the germline V gene, CDR1 is MNHNS and CDR2 is SASEGT. V dropped 3 bases and J dropped 7 bases, with 10 bases sitting between them. CDR3 length: 14 residues. This CDR3 is CASSDHGSNSPLHF. The CDR3 DNA reads as TGTGCCAGCAGTGATCACGGATCAAATTCACCCCTCCACTTT.

V is TRBV4-3 and J is TRBJ1-6, with 10 bases fitting TRBD1. Germline V gene data show CDR1 as LGHNA and CDR2 as YSLEER. The CDR3 is made up of 16 amino acids. Unmatched junction bases numbered 7, after V lost 1 base and J lost 10 bases. The CDR3 bases are TGCGCCAGCAGCCAAGTCGGATCGACAGGGGGCTCACCCCTCCACTTT. Residues: CASSQVGSTGGSPLHF.

The V and J genes are TRBV3-1 and TRBJ2-1, with 9 bases fitting TRBD2. V shed 1 base and J 0 bases; nucleotides not matched to a gene: 7. The CDR3 runs to 18 residues. CDR1 is LGHDT, CDR2 YNNKEL, per germline (reference sequence). The CDR3 reads CASSQGASGVSSYNEQFF. In DNA, the CDR3 is TGTGCCAGCAGCCAAGGGGCTAGCGGGGTTAGCTCCTACAATGAGCAGTTCTTC.

The table lists this clonotype with a few counts. V is TRBV4-3 and J is TRBJ2-2; D is ambiguous. Germline V CDR1 and CDR2: LGHNA, YSLEER. V lost 2 bases, J lost 5 bases, and 9 bases lay in between. The CDR3 is 14 residues long. The CDR3 sequence is CASSQQYGTGELFF. DNA of the CDR3: TGCGCCAGCAGCCAACAGTACGGGACCGGGGAGCTGTTTTTT.

This clonotype was seen many times. This rearrangement joins TRBV9 to TRBJ1-2; D is undetermined. V lost 0 bases, J lost 5 bases, and 14 bases lay in between. This CDR3 is built from 15 residues. The germline CDR1 and CDR2 sequences are SGDLS and YYNGEE. In DNA form, the CDR3 reads TGTGCCAGCAGCGTAGCCCCTTCGCGGGAGTATGGCTACACCTTC. Its protein is CASSVAPSREYGYTF.